What follows are 23 T cell receptor beta chains derived from one specimen sequenced in a study of blood T cell repertoires in COVID-19. Clones were sequenced by immunoSEQ multiplex PCR, and TCRdb holds only the in-frame ones, with some missing. The sample holds roughly 14,000 clones, around 86% seen once. Sequenced material: peripheral blood. These receptors came from a man of 80 years or more with active or convalescent COVID-19.

This sequence joins TRBV7-2 and TRBJ2-7, with D unresolved. Germline CDR1 and CDR2: SGHTA and FQGNSA. CDR3 length equals 11 residues. The V end lost 4 bases, the J end lost 4 bases, and 5 bases lay between the germline ends. CDR3 amino acids: CASSSIYEQYF. CDR3 nucleotide sequence: TGTGCCAGCAGCTCCATTTACGAGCAGTACTTC.

The gene calls are TRBV5-6 and TRBJ2-5, with D maybe TRBD2 (5 bases). The CDR3 covers 18 residues. The V gene lost 0 bases and the J gene lost 3 bases, with 21 bases spanning the gap. Per germline, CDR1 SGHDT and CDR2 YYEEEE. The DNA of the CDR3 is TGTGCCAGCAGCTTGGCCGGTTCGACTATTAGCCTTAAAGAGACCCAGTACTTC. Amino acids: CASSLAGSTISLKETQYF.

V gene TRBV6-4 combines with J gene TRBJ2-3; unclear D gene. Trimming took off 2 bases at V and 3 bases at J, with 6 bases between the two ends. Germline CDR1 and CDR2: MRHNA and SNTAGT. The CDR3 loop spans 13 amino acids. CDR3 coding DNA: TGTGCCAGCAGTGACAAGGAGACAGATACGCAGTATTTT. This sequence encodes CASSDKETDTQYF.

The V and J genes are TRBV5-1 and TRBJ2-1; weak D call: TRBD1 (8 bases). Trimming took 4 bases from V and 10 from J, leaving 15 bases between them. The CDR3 covers 13 residues. In germline, CDR1 is SGHRS, CDR2 YFSETQ. As DNA, the CDR3 is TGCGCCAGCAGCCCGACAGGGGAGGGGGAGCAGTTCTTC. This translates into CASSPTGEGEQFF. The complete variable domain, with remaining parts taken from reference TRBV5-1 and TRBJ2-1, reads KAGVTQTPRYLIKTRGQQVTLSCSPISGHRSVSWYQQTPGQGLQFLFEYFSETQRNKGNFPGRFSGRQFSNSRSEMNVSTLELGDSALYLCASSPTGEGEQFFGPGTRLTVL.

The chain recombines TRBV28 with TRBJ2-6; D might be TRBD2 (6 bases). Trimming shortened V by 5 bases and J by 2 bases, and 10 bases separated the two germline ends. Germline V gene lookup returns CDR1 MDHEN and CDR2 SYDVKM. The CDR3 loop spans 15 amino acids. The CDR3 DNA reads as TGTGCCAGCAGTATGGGGGGACCTGGGGCCAACGTCCTGACTTTC. As protein: CASSMGGPGANVLTF.

This clone is termed medium-sized (0.01 to 0.1%). This sequence joins TRBV5-1 and TRBJ2-2; TRBD1 is a possible D gene (5 bases). V was cut by 4 bases and J by 0 bases, with 13 bases left in between. CDR3 length equals 16 residues. Germline CDR1 is SGHRS and CDR2 is YFSETQ. Written as DNA, the CDR3 is TGCGCCAGCAGCCCACGACAGAACCCGAACACCGGGGAGCTGTTTTTT. It codes for CASSPRQNPNTGELFF. Using reference TRBV5-1 and TRBJ2-2 for the parts outside the CDR3, the full variable domain is KAGVTQTPRYLIKTRGQQVTLSCSPISGHRSVSWYQQTPGQGLQFLFEYFSETQRNKGNFPGRFSGRQFSNSRSEMNVSTLELGDSALYLCASSPRQNPNTGELFFGEGSRLTVL.

V usage is TRBV5-4 and J usage is TRBJ1-1; D is unresolved. CDR3 length: 14 amino acids. With 0 bases removed from V and 4 bases from J, the gap between germline ends came to 10 bases. The V gene's germline CDR1 is SGHNT and CDR2 YYREEE (reference sequence). The CDR3 here is CASSLAGGSTEAFF. CDR3 sequence (DNA): TGTGCCAGCAGCTTGGCGGGAGGGAGCACTGAAGCTTTCTTT.

The genes are TRBV28 and TRBJ1-4; 8 positions match TRBD1. The CDR3 length is 14 residues. V lost 5 bases to trimming and J lost 8 bases; unmatched junction nucleotides: 7. The V gene's germline CDR1 is MDHEN and CDR2 SYDVKM. CDR3 sequence: CASSGQGIREKLFF. DNA for the CDR3: TGTGCCAGCAGTGGACAGGGTATTCGGGAAAAACTGTTTTTT.

The rearrangement links TRBV3-1 (or the pseudogene TRBV3-2) to TRBJ2-7; D is perhaps TRBD1 (5 bases). The CDR3 has 13 residues. V gave up 0 bases and J gave up 6 bases, with 9 bases separating them. Germline V gene lookup returns CDR1 LGHDT and CDR2 YNNKEL (reference sequence). In DNA, the CDR3 is TGTGCCAGCAGCCAAGACAGGGTTGGCGAGCAGTACTTC. Protein sequence: CASSQDRVGEQYF.

This clone was detected only once. The chain is built from TRBV7-8 and TRBJ2-7; the D is unclear. The CDR3 sequence is 14 residues long. Per the germline V gene, CDR1 is SGHVS and CDR2 is FQNEAQ. V lost 5 bases and J lost 4, with 15 bases in between. CDR3 sequence reads: CASSPSPAVYEQYF. CDR3 sequence (DNA): TGTGCCAGCAGCCCCTCTCCCGCAGTTTACGAGCAGTACTTC.

V usage is TRBV5-4 and J usage is TRBJ1-1, with D unclear. There are 16 residues in the CDR3. The V end lost 0 bases, the J end lost 1 base, and 13 bases lay between the germline ends. Germline V lookup: CDR1 SGHNT, CDR2 YYREEE (reference sequence). CDR3 region: CASSLAGGGRNTEAFF. The CDR3 DNA follows: TGTGCCAGCAGCTTGGCGGGTGGCGGAAGGAACACTGAAGCTTTCTTT.

The V and J genes are TRBV2 and TRBJ2-7, with TRBD2 matching over 9 bases. The CDR3 has 16 residues. V dropped 7 bases and J dropped 2; count of bases not matched to a gene: 12. CDR1 and CDR2 (germline): SNHLY, FYNNEI. CDR3 bases: TGTGCCAGCACCCCTAGTGGCGGGGGGGCTACCTACGAGCAGTACTTC. Translated: CASTPSGGGATYEQYF.

This chain connects TRBV6-2 or TRBV6-3 to TRBJ2-7; D is perhaps TRBD2 (6 bases). The CDR3 consists of 14 residues. V gave up 2 bases and J gave up 5 bases, with 13 bases separating them. Per the germline V gene, CDR1 is MNHEY and CDR2 is SVGEGT. In DNA, the CDR3 is TGTGCCAGCAGTTACGGGGGGTTATACAACGAGCAGTACTTC. Its protein is CASSYGGLYNEQYF.

This chain connects TRBV4-3 to TRBJ2-7; D gene uncertain. The CDR3 runs 13 residues. Looked up from germline, CDR1 is LGHNA and CDR2 is YSLEER. V lost 4 bases to trimming and J lost 4 bases, with 11 bases between them. The CDR3 sequence: CASSRGLLYEQYF. The CDR3 bases are TGCGCCAGCAGCCGTGGCCTCCTTTACGAGCAGTACTTC.

V gene TRBV5-4 combines with J gene TRBJ1-2; TRBD1 matches 9 bases. V lost 4 bases and J lost 5; bases outside the gene matches: 9. CDR1 and CDR2 from the germline V gene are SGHNT and YYREEE (reference sequence). The CDR3 sequence is 15 residues long. This CDR3 reads CASSDPTGGAYGYTF. CDR3 bases: TGTGCCAGCAGCGACCCTACAGGGGGCGCGTATGGCTACACCTTC.

The chain uses TRBV2 and TRBJ2-5, with 11 positions matching TRBD2. CDR1 and CDR2 (germline): SNHLY, FYNNEI. The CDR3 sequence is 15 residues long. Germline trimming cut 6 bases from V and 5 bases from J; bases unmatched to any gene: 8. The CDR3 nucleotides read TGTGCCAGCAGCTCAGGGGGGACTAGCGGCGAGACCCAGTACTTC. This gives the protein CASSSGGTSGETQYF.

The chain is built from TRBV11-3 and TRBJ1-1; TRBD1 matches 10 bases. V was pared by 3 bases and J by 7 bases, with 2 bases of the junction left unmatched. The CDR3 loop spans 13 amino acids. CDR1 is SGHNT and CDR2 is YENEEA in the germline V gene. CDR3 amino acids: CASSFGTGDEAFF. The CDR3 nucleotides are TGTGCCAGCAGCTTCGGGACAGGGGATGAAGCTTTCTTT.

The chain has TRBV14 and TRBJ1-1; no definite D call. The germline V and J ends were trimmed by 4 bases and 0 bases, with 12 bases remaining between them. The CDR3 loop spans 15 amino acids. Germline V gives CDR1 SGHDN, CDR2 FVKESK. This CDR3 reads CASSLYMGMNTEAFF. Written as DNA, the CDR3 is TGTGCCAGCAGCCTTTATATGGGCATGAACACTGAAGCTTTCTTT.

This chain uses TRBV5-1 with TRBJ2-5; unclear D gene. Per germline, CDR1 SGHRS and CDR2 YFSETQ. The CDR3 loop spans 14 amino acids. V lost 0 bases and J lost 5, with 11 bases in between. CDR3 nucleotide sequence: TGCGCCAGCAGCTTGGTGGCCTCCTGGGAGACCCAGTACTTC. This translates into CASSLVASWETQYF.

This chain joins TRBV18 and TRBJ1-3; 8 bases are shared with TRBD1. This CDR3 has 14 amino acids. With 5 bases clipped from V and 4 bases from J, the junction kept 4 bases outside the gene matches. From germline, CDR1 is KGHSH and CDR2 LQKENI. CDR3 in DNA: TGTGCCAGCTCAGGACAGGGCTACGGAAACACCATATATTTT. Translating gives CASSGQGYGNTIYF.

The chain uses TRBV4-1 and TRBJ1-2; possible D gene TRBD1, 5 bases. The CDR3 loop spans 13 amino acids. The ends were cut back, 3 bases at V and 1 base at J, with 6 bases in the middle. The germline V gene encodes CDR1 MGHRA and CDR2 YSYEKL. CDR3 in DNA: TGCGCCAGCAGCCAGACAGATAACTATGGCTACACCTTC. It is translated as CASSQTDNYGYTF.

V and J are TRBV7-2 and TRBJ2-7, with a tentative D call TRBD1 (5 bases). With 1 base removed from V and 1 base from J, the gap between germline ends came to 23 bases. The germline gives CDR1 SGHTA, CDR2 FQGNSA. The CDR3 totals 19 residues. CDR3 region: CASSLGIGSGNLVSYEQYF. CDR3 nucleotides: TGTGCCAGCAGCTTAGGAATCGGATCAGGGAACTTGGTGTCCTACGAGCAGTACTTC.

The rearrangement joins TRBV12-3 or TRBV12-4 to TRBJ1-2; D gene ambiguous. The CDR3 sequence is 13 residues long. Trimming took 7 bases from V and 5 from J, leaving 14 bases between them. The CDR3 sequence: CASTPSGAYGYTF. DNA of the CDR3: TGTGCCAGCACCCCCTCGGGAGCGTATGGCTACACCTTC.